These 8 T cell receptor beta chains originate from one sample sequenced in a study of T cell responses to AZD1222 COVID-19 vaccine. Assay used: immunoSEQ multiplex PCR; TCRdb lists only in-frame clones, some missing. The sample holds about 150,000 clones, just over 90% seen once. The sequencing here drew on peripheral blood, taken on day 0 of AZD1222 vaccination. All receptors derive from an adult in good health.

The chain joins TRBV5-1 to TRBJ2-1; D is ambiguous. V was trimmed by 5 bases and J by 3 bases, leaving 12 bases between them. The CDR3 contains 14 residues. Germline CDR1 is SGHRS and CDR2 is YFSETQ. CDR3 residues: CASSGSTDYNEQFF. The CDR3 coding sequence is TGCGCCAGCAGTGGGTCGACTGACTACAATGAGCAGTTCTTC.

The rearrangement joins TRBV5-1 to TRBJ2-5; no reliable D call. CDR3 length equals 11 residues. Germline V CDR1 and CDR2: SGHRS, YFSETQ. Trimming removed 1 base from V and 2 bases from J, with 0 bases in between. The CDR3 is CASSLQETQYF. Here the CDR3 DNA reads TGCGCCAGCAGCTTGCAAGAGACCCAGTACTTC.

This clone was seen only once. This chain joins TRBV11-3 and TRBJ2-7, with D tentatively TRBD1 or TRBD2 (5 bases each). CDR3 length: 13 residues. The germline V gene encodes CDR1 SGHNT and CDR2 YENEEA. The V end lost 6 bases, the J end lost 3 bases, and 12 bases lay between the germline ends. The CDR3 reads CASSYGTGYEQYF. In DNA form, the CDR3 reads TGTGCCAGCAGTTACGGGACGGGCTACGAGCAGTACTTC.

This clone was counted a single time. The chain recombines TRBV6-1 with TRBJ2-2, with TRBD2 matching 7 bases. The V gene end was trimmed by 5 bases and the J gene end by 1 base; junction bases not matched to a gene: 1. The CDR3 totals 14 residues. Germline lookup yields CDR1 MNHNS and CDR2 SASEGT. CDR3 in amino acids: CASSSGGNTGELFF. CDR3 coding DNA: TGTGCCAGCAGTTCGGGGGGGAACACCGGGGAGCTGTTTTTT.

The CDR3 loop reads CASSLASGGYNEQFF. CDR3 nucleotide sequence: TGTGCCAGCAGCTTGGCTAGCGGCGGGTACAATGAGCAGTTCTTC. The V and J genes are TRBV7-9 and TRBJ2-1; TRBD2 matches at 7 bases. CDR3 length: 15 residues. Germline values: CDR1 SEHNR, CDR2 FQNEAQ (reference sequence). Trimming at V came to 3 bases and at J to 4 bases, leaving 6 bases not matched to a gene.

The chain couples TRBV5-4 to TRBJ2-7; unclear D gene. The CDR3 extends over 14 amino acids. CDR1 and CDR2 (germline): SGHNT, YYREEE (reference sequence). The V end lost 6 bases, the J end lost 1 base, and 14 bases lay between the germline ends. The CDR3 DNA is TGTGCCAGCAACGAGGAGAAACTTTCCTACGAGCAGTACTTC. Translating it yields CASNEEKLSYEQYF.

V gene TRBV2 combines with J gene TRBJ1-5, with 7 bases identical to TRBD1. Germline V gene sequence: CDR1 SNHLY, CDR2 FYNNEI. Trimming removed 3 bases from V and 1 base from J; junction bases left unmatched: 3. The length of the CDR3 is 15 residues. CDR3 sequence reads: CASSDEGASNQPQHF. DNA of the CDR3: TGTGCCAGCAGTGACGAGGGGGCGAGCAATCAGCCCCAGCATTTT. Based on the CDR3 plus reference TRBV2 and TRBJ1-5, the full variable domain is EPEVTQTPSHQVTQMGQEVILRCVPISNHLYFYWYRQILGQKVEFLVSFYNNEISEKSEIFDDQFSVERPDGSNFTLKIRSTKLEDSAMYFCASSDEGASNQPQHFGDGTRLSIL.

CDR3 in amino acids: CASSRDPVNTEAFF. The CDR3 DNA is TGTGCCAGCAGTCGCGATCCGGTGAACACTGAAGCTTTCTTT. The chain uses TRBV7-2 and TRBJ1-1; no definite D call. V was pared by 6 bases and J by 0 bases, with 11 bases between. Germline V gene lookup returns CDR1 SGHTA and CDR2 FQGNSA. This CDR3 spans 14 amino acids.